Sequencing of this TCR beta chain was carried out in a study of blood T cell repertoires in COVID-19. Study-wide context: PBMCs, B-cell-depleted T cells, or T cells were the source of the cDNA or gDNA that made up the material.

CDR1 and CDR2 (germline): KGHDR, SFDVKD. There are 15 residues in the CDR3. V lost 7 bases and J lost 0, with 13 bases in between. Libraries were prepared by immunoSEQ multiplex PCR; TCRdb keeps only in-frame clonotypes and omits some of them. Of 210,000 or so clones listed, around 90% are singletons. The rearrangement links TRBV24-1 to TRBJ2-3; D possibly corresponds to TRBD2 (5 bases). Input material: peripheral blood. The clonotype originates from a man aged 45-60 years with acute or convalescent COVID-19. CDR3 DNA sequence: TGTGCCACCAGACAAAACACGGGGAGCACAGATACGCAGTATTTT. This encodes CATRQNTGSTDTQYF.